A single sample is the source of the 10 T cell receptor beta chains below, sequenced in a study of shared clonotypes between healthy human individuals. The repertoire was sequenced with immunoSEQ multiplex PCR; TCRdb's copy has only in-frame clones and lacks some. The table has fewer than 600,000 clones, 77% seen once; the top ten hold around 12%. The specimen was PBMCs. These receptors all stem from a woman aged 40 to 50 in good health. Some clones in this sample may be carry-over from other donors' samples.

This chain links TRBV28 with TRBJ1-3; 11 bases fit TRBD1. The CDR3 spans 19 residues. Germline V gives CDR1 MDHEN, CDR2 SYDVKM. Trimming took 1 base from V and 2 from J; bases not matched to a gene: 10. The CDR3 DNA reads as TGTGCCAGCAGTTTATCCTCCGTGGGGACAGGGGGTCCTGGAAACACCATATATTTT. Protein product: CASSLSSVGTGGPGNTIYF.

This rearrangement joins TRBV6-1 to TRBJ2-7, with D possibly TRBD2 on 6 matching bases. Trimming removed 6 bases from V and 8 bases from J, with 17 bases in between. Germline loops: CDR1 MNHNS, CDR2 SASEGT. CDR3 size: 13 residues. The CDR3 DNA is TGTGCCAGCAGAGCCGGGACTCCAAACCAGCAGTACTTC. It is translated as CASRAGTPNQQYF.

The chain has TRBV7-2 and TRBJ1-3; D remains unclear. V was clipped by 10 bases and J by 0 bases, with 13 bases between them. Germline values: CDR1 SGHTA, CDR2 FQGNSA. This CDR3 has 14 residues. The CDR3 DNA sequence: TGTGCCACCTCATCGGCCGGCTCTGGAAACACCATATATTTT. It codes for CATSSAGSGNTIYF.

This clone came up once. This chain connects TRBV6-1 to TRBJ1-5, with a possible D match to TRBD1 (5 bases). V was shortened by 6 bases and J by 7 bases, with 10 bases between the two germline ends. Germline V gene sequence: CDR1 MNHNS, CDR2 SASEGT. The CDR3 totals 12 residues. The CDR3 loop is CASRGQYQPQHF. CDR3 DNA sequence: TGTGCCAGCAGGGGGCAGTACCAGCCCCAGCATTTT.

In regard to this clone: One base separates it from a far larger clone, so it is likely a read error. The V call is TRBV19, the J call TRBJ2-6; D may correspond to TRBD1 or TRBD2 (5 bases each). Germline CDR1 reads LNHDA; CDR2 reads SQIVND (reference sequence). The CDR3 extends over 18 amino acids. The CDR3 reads CASSIPGRKATGANVPTF. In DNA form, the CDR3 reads TGTGCCAGTAGTATTCCGGGACGGAAAGCCACCGGGGCCAACGTCCCGACTTTC. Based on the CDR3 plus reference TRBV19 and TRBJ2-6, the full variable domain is DGGITQSPKYLFRKEGQNVTLSCEQNLNHDAMYWYRQDPGQGLRLIYYSQIVNDFQKGDIAEGYSVSREKKESFPLTVTSAQKNPTAFYLCASSIPGRKATGANVPTFGAGSRLTVL.

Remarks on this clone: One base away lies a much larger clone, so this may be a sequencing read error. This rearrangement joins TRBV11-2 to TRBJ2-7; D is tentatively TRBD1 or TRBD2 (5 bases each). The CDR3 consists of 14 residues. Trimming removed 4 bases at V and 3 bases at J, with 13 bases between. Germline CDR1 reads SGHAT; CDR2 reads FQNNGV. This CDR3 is CASSWDRSFYEQYF. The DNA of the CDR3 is TGTGCCAGCAGCTGGGACCGAAGCTTCTACGAGCAGTACTTC. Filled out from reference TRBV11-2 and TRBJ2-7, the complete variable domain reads EAGVAQSPRYKIIEKRQSVAFWCNPISGHATLYWYQQILGQGPKLLIQFQNNGVVDDSQLPKDRFSAERLKGVDSTLKIQPAKLEDSAVYLCASSWDRSFYEQYFGPGTRLTVT.

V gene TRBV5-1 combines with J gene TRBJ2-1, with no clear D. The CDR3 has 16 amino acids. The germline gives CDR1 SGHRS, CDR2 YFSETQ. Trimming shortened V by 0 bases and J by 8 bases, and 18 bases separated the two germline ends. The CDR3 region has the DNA TGCGCCAGCAGCTTGGAGAGTGTTCAAGATGGAGATGAGCAGTTCTTC. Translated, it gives CASSLESVQDGDEQFF.

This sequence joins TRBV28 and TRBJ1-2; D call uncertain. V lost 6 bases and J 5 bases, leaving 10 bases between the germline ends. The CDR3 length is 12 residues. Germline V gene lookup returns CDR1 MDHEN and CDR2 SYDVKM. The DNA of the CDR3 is TGTGCCAGCAGCTCAACAGAGTATGGCTACACCTTC. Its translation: CASSSTEYGYTF.

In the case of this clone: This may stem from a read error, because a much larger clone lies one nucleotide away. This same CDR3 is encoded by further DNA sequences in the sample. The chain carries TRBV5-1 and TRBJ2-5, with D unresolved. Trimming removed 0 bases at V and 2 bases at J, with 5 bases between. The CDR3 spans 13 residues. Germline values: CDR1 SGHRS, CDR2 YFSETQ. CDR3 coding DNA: TGCGCCAGCAGCTTGGAGGTGCAAGAGACCCAGTACTTC. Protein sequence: CASSLEVQETQYF.

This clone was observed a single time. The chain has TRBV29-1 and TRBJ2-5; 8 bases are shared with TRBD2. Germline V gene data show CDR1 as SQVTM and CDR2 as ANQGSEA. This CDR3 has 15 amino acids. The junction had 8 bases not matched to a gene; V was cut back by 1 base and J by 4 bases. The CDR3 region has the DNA TGCAGCGTTGAAGGGGCCCGCGGGGGGAGAGAGACCCAGTACTTC. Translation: CSVEGARGGRETQYF.